The 3 T cell receptor beta chains given below trace back to one sample, sequenced in a study of blood T cell repertoires in COVID-19. The data were produced by immunoSEQ multiplex PCR, yet TCRdb's version contains in-frame clones alone and is incomplete. Of about 240,000 clones in the sample, roughly 90% are singletons; the top ten hold approximately 7.9%. The sequencing sample was made of peripheral blood. All receptors come from a man aged 55-75 years who had recovered from COVID-19.

This chain connects TRBV2 to TRBJ1-3; 8 bases fit TRBD1. The CDR3 spans 15 residues. The V gene's germline CDR1 is SNHLY and CDR2 FYNNEI. With V trimmed by 7 bases and J by 9 bases, 14 bases remained unmatched. The CDR3 DNA reads as TGTGCCAGCAATGGTGGACAGGGTAAGATCGGCACCATATATTTT. Translating gives CASNGGQGKIGTIYF.

This clone has more than one count but fewer than ten. This chain uses TRBV6-2 or TRBV6-3 with TRBJ1-3, with D unclear. V lost 3 bases, J lost 0 bases, and 12 bases lay in between. This CDR3 comprises 16 residues. Germline V CDR1 and CDR2: MNHEY, SVGEGT. As DNA, the CDR3 is TGTGCCAGCAGTTATCCTGCACCCAGCTCTGGAAACACCATATATTTT. Encoded protein: CASSYPAPSSGNTIYF.

This clone was seen once. The chain's CDR3 is CASSDPGDYSNQPQHF. CDR3 in DNA: TGCGCCAGCAGTGATCCAGGGGATTATAGCAATCAGCCCCAGCATTTT. The rearrangement links TRBV10-1 to TRBJ1-5; D perhaps matches TRBD1 (6 bases). Germline lookup yields CDR1 WNHNN and CDR2 SYGVQD (reference sequence). Trimming left V 3 bases short and J 0 bases short, with 12 bases between. CDR3 size: 16 residues.